This T cell receptor beta chain is from a study of shared clonotypes between healthy human individuals. Findings and limits, study-wide: Estimated richness was generally greater in naive than memory subsets. For naive CD4 cells, 4% to 5% of clonotypes were shared across a handful of donors.

Researchers ran the assay at a deep level. Repertoires were generated with immunoSEQ multiplex PCR, while TCRdb's copy carries only in-frame clones and drops some. Of some 980,000 clones listed, more than 75% are singletons. The table lists this clone with a few counts. What it binds is not known. This CDR3 spans 19 amino acids. The germline CDR1 and CDR2 sequences are SGHNT and YYREEE (reference sequence). With V trimmed by 1 base and J by 0 bases, 10 bases remained unmatched. The chain recombines TRBV5-4 with TRBJ2-4; 10 bases align to TRBD2. The TCR comes from a man aged 18 to 30 in good health. The sequenced material came from memory CD4+ T cells sorted from blood. Noted subset: CD45RA-negative fraction. The CDR3 DNA reads as TGTGCCAGCAGCTTGTACGGGACTAGCGTTGGCGGAGCCAAAAACATTCAGTACTTC. It translates to CASSLYGTSVGGAKNIQYF.